This T cell receptor beta chain was sequenced in a study of PD-1 blockade in mismatch repair-deficient tumors (dated by TCRdb to about 2017). About the full investigation: The trial enrolled 85 to 100 consecutive patients with approximately eleven mismatch repair-deficient cancer types between 2013 and late 2016, all previously treated and progressing. Tumor-associated T cell clones in the peripheral blood of patients responding to PD-1 blockade were tracked using deep sequencing of TCR CDR3 regions. What the research found in general, with its limitations: Clones residing in the tumor, which were often undetectable in blood before treatment, expanded quickly after pembrolizumab and then contracted, generally before radiologic responses.

As concerns this clone: Its cognate antigen has yet to be identified. There are no base qualities to consult, and no much larger clone falls within one base.

Its CDR3 holds 12 amino acids, cysteine through phenylalanine. Only the CDR3 portion is preserved as DNA: 36 bases, with reading frame beginning at the first base. Trimming takes 11 bases from V and 2 bases from J, and the germline ends sit 13 bases apart. In the germline V gene, CDR1 corresponds to SNHLY and CDR2 to FYNNEI. The method was the immunoSEQ multiplex PCR assay. The immuneACCESS repertoire file appears here via TCRdb, limited to in-frame rearrangements. These files lack a portion of the clones; in checked studies, under half of the deficit traces to unresolved V genes, and the cause of the others is not known. The sample yields about 79,000 clones; about four fifths were counted once. Approximately 5% of the sample goes to the ten largest clones. Mismatch repair deficiency in every enrolled patient was established by polymerase chain reaction or immunohistochemistry. TCR sequencing was performed for a few patients who responded to pembrolizumab therapy. The phase II trial prospectively evaluated PD-1 blockade with pembrolizumab in advanced mismatch repair-deficient cancers, independent of tissue of origin. Peripheral blood T cell samples were serially collected before and at multiple times after PD-1 blockade was started. Blood sampling times were reported as weeks after the first pembrolizumab dose.

The sample was peripheral blood, taken 44 weeks after starting pembrolizumab. The V gene is TRBV2 and the J gene is TRBJ2-7; perhaps TRBD1 is the D gene, with 5 bases matching. The TCR originated in an adult with mismatch repair-deficient cancer. CDR3 sequence: CASGRATYEQYF. Read as DNA, the sequence is TGTGCCTCCGGCAGGGCCACCTACGAGCAGTACTTC.